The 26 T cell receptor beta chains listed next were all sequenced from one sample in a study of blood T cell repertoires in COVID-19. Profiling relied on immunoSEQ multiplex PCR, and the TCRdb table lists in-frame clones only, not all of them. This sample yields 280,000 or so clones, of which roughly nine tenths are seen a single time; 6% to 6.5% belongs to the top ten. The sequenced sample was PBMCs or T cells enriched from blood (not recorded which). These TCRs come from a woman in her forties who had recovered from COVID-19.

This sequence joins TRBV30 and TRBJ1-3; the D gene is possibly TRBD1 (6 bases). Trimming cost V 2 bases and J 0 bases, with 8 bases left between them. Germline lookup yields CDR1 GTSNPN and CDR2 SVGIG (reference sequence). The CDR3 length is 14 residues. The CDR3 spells CAWSTGSSGNTIYF. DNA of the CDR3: TGTGCCTGGAGTACAGGGAGCTCTGGAAACACCATATATTTT.

CDR3 amino acids: CASSLAGGPNEQYF. The CDR3 DNA sequence: TGTGCCAGCAGTCTAGCGGGAGGGCCGAACGAGCAGTACTTC. The chain has TRBV7-2 and TRBJ2-7; 12 positions agree with TRBD2. Germline V gene data show CDR1 as SGHTA and CDR2 as FQGNSA. V trimming: 6 bases; J trimming: 5 bases; junction bases outside the gene matches: 5. This CDR3 is 14 amino acids long.

The CDR3 sequence is CASYPEPSFGSSAPLHF. The CDR3 DNA follows: TGTGCCAGCTATCCAGAACCTAGCTTTGGATCCAGCGCACCCCTCCACTTT. The gene calls are TRBV27 and TRBJ1-6; D call uncertain. CDR3 length equals 17 residues. Looked up from germline, CDR1 is MNHEY and CDR2 is SMNVEV (reference sequence). The ends were cut back, 8 bases at V and 11 bases at J, with 28 bases in the middle.

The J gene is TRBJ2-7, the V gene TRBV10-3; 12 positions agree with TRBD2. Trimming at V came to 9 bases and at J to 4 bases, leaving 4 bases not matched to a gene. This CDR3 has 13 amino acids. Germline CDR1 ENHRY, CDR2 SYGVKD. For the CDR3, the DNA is TGTGCCATTGGGACTAGCGGGCTGTACGAGCAGTACTTC. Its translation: CAIGTSGLYEQYF.

Here the CDR3 reads CASSFQGENTIYF. CDR3 sequence (DNA): TGTGCCAGCAGTTTTCAGGGGGAAAACACCATATATTTT. The chain couples TRBV12-3 or TRBV12-4 to TRBJ1-3, with 7 bases matching TRBD1. The trim removed 3 bases at V and 6 bases at J, leaving 2 bases unmatched. The CDR3 loop spans 13 amino acids.

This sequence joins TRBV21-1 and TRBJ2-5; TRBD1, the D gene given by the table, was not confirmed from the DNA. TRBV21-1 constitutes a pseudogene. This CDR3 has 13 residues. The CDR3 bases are TGTGCCAGCAGCAAAAGGCAGGGAGAGACCCAGTACTTC. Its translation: CASSKRQGETQYF.

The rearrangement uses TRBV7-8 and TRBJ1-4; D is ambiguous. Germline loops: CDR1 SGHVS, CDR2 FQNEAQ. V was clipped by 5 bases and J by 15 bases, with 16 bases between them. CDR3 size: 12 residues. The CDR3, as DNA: TGTGCCAGCAGCACTAACGGAGGACTCGTGTTTTTT. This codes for CASSTNGGLVFF. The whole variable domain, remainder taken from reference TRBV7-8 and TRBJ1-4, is GAGVSQSPRYKVAKRGQDVALRCDPISGHVSLFWYQQALGQGPEFLTYFQNEAQLDKSGLPSDRFFAERPEGSVSTLKIQRTQQEDSAVYLCASSTNGGLVFFGSGTQLSVL.

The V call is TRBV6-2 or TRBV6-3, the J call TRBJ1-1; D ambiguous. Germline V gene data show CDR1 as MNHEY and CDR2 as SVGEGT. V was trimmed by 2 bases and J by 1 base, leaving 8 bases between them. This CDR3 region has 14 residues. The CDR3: CASSYGRENTEAFF. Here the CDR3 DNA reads TGTGCCAGCAGTTACGGGCGGGAGAACACTGAAGCTTTCTTT.

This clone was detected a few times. Here the CDR3 DNA reads TGTGCCAGCTCACTGGACAGTAATGAAAAACTGTTTTTT. This translates into CASSLDSNEKLFF. J is TRBJ1-4 and V is TRBV18; D may be TRBD1 (6 bases). The germline V gene has CDR1 KGHSH and CDR2 LQKENI. The CDR3 contains 13 residues. The V end was cut by 4 bases, the J end by 4 bases, with 7 bases between.

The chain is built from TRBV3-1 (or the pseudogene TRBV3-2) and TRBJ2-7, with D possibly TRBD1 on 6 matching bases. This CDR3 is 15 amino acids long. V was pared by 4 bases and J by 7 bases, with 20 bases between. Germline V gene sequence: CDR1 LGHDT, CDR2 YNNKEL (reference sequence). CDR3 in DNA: TGTGCCAGCAGCCCCAATCCTCCCTCCCAGGGGGAGCAGTACTTC. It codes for CASSPNPPSQGEQYF.

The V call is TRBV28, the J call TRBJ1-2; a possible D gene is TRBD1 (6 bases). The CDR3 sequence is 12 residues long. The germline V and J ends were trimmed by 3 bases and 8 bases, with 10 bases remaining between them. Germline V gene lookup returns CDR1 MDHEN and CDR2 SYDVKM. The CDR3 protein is CASSFLGAGYTF. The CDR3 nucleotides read TGTGCCAGCAGTTTCTTGGGGGCCGGCTACACCTTC.

The CDR3 DNA reads TGTGCCAGCGAGGACAGCTTCTACGAGCAGTACTTC. Translating gives CASEDSFYEQYF. The J gene is TRBJ2-7, the V gene TRBV7-9; a possible D gene is TRBD1 (6 bases). Germline V gene data show CDR1 as SEHNR and CDR2 as FQNEAQ (reference sequence). CDR3 length equals 12 residues. V lost 8 bases, J lost 3 bases, and 11 bases lay in between. Supplemented by reference TRBV7-9 and TRBJ2-7, the full variable domain reads DTGVSQNPRHKITKRGQNVTFRCDPISEHNRLYWYRQTLGQGPEFLTYFQNEAQLEKSRLLSDRFSAERPKGSFSTLEIQRTEQGDSAMYLCASEDSFYEQYFGPGTRLTVT.

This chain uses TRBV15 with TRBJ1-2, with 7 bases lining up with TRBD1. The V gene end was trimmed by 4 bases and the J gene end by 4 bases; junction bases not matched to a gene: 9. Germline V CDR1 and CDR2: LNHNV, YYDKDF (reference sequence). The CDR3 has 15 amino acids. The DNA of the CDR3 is TGTGCCACCAGCATTCCCGGGACAGTCATCTATGGCTACACCTTC. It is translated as CATSIPGTVIYGYTF.

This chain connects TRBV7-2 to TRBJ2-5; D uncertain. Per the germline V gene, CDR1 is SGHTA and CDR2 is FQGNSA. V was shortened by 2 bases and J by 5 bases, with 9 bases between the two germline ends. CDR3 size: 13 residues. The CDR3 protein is CASSLRVGETQYF. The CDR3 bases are TGTGCCAGCAGCTTACGGGTCGGGGAGACCCAGTACTTC.

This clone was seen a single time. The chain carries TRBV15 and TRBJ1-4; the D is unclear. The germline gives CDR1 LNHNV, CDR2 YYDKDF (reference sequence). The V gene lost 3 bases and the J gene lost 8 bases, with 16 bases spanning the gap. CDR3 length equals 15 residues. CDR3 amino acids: CATSRIIGRNEKLFF. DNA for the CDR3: TGTGCCACCAGCAGGATAATAGGGAGAAACGAAAAACTGTTTTTT.

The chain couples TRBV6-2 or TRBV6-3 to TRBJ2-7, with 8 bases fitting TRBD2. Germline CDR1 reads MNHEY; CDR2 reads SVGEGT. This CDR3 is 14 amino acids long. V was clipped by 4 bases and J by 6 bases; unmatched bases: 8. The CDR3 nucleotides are TGTGCCAGCAGTTCCGGGAGGGCCCGCGGCGAGCAGTACTTC. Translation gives CASSSGRARGEQYF.

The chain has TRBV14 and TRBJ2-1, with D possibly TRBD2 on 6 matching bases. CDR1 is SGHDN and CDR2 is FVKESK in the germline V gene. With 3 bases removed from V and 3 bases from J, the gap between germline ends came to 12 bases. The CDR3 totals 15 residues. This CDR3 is CASSQRLGIYNEQFF. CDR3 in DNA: TGTGCCAGCAGCCAGAGACTAGGGATCTACAATGAGCAGTTCTTC. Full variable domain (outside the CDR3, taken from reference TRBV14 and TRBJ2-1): EAGVTQFPSHSVIEKGQTVTLRCDPISGHDNLYWYRRVMGKEIKFLLHFVKESKQDESGMPNNRFLAERTGGTYSTLKVQPAELEDSGVYFCASSQRLGIYNEQFFGPGTRLTVL.

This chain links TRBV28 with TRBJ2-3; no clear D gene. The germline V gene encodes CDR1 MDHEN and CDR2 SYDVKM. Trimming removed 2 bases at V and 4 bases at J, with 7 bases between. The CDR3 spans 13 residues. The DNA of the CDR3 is TGTGCCAGCAGTTTACCACCAGCAGATACGCAGTATTTT. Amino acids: CASSLPPADTQYF.

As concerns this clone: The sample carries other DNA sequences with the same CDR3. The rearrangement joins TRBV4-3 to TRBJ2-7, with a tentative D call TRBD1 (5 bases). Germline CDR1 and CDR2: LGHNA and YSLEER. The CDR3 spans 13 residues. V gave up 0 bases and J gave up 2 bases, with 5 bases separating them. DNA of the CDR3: TGCGCCAGCAGCCAAGACAGGGCCTACGAGCAGTACTTC. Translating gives CASSQDRAYEQYF.

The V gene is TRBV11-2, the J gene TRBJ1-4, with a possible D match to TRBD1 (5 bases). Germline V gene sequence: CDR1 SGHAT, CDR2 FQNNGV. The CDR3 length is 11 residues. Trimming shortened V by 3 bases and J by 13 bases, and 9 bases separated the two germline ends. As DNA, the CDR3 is TGTGCCAGCAGCTTGCAGGGCTCACTGTTTTTT. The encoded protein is CASSLQGSLFF.

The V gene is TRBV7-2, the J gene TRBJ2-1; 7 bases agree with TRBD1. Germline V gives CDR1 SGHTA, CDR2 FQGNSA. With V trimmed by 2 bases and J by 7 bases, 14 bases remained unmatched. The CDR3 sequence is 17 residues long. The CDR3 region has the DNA TGTGCCAGCAGCTTATTGGGAAGACCAGGGGGATCAAATGAGCAGTTCTTC. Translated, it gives CASSLLGRPGGSNEQFF. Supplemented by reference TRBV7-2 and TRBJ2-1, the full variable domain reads GAGVSQSPSNKVTEKGKDVELRCDPISGHTALYWYRQSLGQGLEFLIYFQGNSAPDKSGLPSDRFSAERTGGSVSTLTIQRTQQEDSAVYLCASSLLGRPGGSNEQFFGPGTRLTVL.

The CDR3 here is CASSSGTVENIQYF. CDR3 sequence (DNA): TGCGCCAGCAGCTCGGGGACAGTAGAAAACATTCAGTACTTC. The V and J genes are TRBV5-1 and TRBJ2-4; TRBD1 matches at 7 bases. CDR1 is SGHRS and CDR2 is YFSETQ in the germline V gene. The CDR3 has 14 amino acids. V dropped 3 bases and J dropped 5; count of bases not matched to a gene: 5.

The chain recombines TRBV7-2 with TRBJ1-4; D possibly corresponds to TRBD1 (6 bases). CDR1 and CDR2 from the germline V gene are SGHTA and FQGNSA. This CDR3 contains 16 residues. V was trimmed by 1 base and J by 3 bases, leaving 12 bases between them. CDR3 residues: CASSLGNRAPNEKLFF. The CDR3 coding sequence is TGTGCCAGCAGCTTAGGAAACAGGGCGCCTAATGAAAAACTGTTTTTT.

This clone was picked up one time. The CDR3 DNA sequence: TGTGCCAGCAGCCCGTCGGACAGACCACCTGAAGCTTTCTTT. Its translation: CASSPSDRPPEAFF. This rearrangement joins TRBV7-2 to TRBJ1-1, with a possible D match to TRBD1 (6 bases). This CDR3 comprises 14 residues. Germline CDR1 is SGHTA and CDR2 is FQGNSA. Trimming stripped 5 bases from V and 6 bases from J, with 16 bases between.

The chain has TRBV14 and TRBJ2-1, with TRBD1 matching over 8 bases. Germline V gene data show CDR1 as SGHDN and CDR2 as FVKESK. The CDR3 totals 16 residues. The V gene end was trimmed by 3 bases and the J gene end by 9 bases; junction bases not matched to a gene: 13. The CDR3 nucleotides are TGTGCCAGCAGCCAGGTGATCAGGGGGCTTCGGGGTGAGCAGTTCTTC. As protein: CASSQVIRGLRGEQFF. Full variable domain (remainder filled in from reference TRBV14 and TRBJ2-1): EAGVTQFPSHSVIEKGQTVTLRCDPISGHDNLYWYRRVMGKEIKFLLHFVKESKQDESGMPNNRFLAERTGGTYSTLKVQPAELEDSGVYFCASSQVIRGLRGEQFFGPGTRLTVL.

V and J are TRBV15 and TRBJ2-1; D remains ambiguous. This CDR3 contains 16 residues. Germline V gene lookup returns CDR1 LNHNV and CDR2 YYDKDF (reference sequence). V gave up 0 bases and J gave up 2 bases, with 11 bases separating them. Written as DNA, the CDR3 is TGTGCCACCAGCAGAGATCTGAGGATCCCCTACAATGAGCAGTTCTTC. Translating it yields CATSRDLRIPYNEQFF.